This T cell receptor beta chain was sequenced during a study of cytomegalovirus exposure and HLA in healthy donors. Study-wide points: TCR sequences were mostly rare, though some public TCRs occurred in many donors. A later analysis associated some 16,000 TCR beta sequences with HLA alleles at a 0.05 false discovery rate. Three CMV-associated chains proved CMV antigen-specific in vitro. Links to common viral pathogens appeared, in a later analysis, for several of the most significant clusters.

The PCR contained 60 Vbeta and 13 Jbeta primers. Generated by immunoSEQ multiplex PCR, the TCRdb table keeps only in-frame clones and is missing some. The sample has approximately 190,000 clones, around 73% seen once. As to this clone: The antigen remains undetermined.

The CDR3 is 12 residues long. Germline V gene data show CDR1 as MDHEN and CDR2 as SYDVKM. V lost 6 bases, J lost 10 bases, and 15 bases lay in between. The sample taken for sequencing was PBMCs. This TCR was sampled from a woman under 40 in good health and CMV-seropositive. J is TRBJ1-1 and V is TRBV28; no clear D. The DNA for the CDR3 is TGTGCCAGCAGGGGGAGTGAGGCTGGAGCTTTCTTT. Amino acid sequence: CASRGSEAGAFF.